The sequence of this TCR beta chain was determined in a study of identical twins. TCRdb re-called the 5' RACE reads through MiXCR, storing one row per CDR3 protein. The sample records around 1.7 million distinct CDR3 sequences, about 32% being singletons. This clonotype was seen only a few times. The germline gives CDR1 SNHLY, CDR2 FYNNEI. The ends were cut back, 5 bases at V and 1 base at J, with 14 bases in the middle. The CDR3 is 15 amino acids. The specimen was cord blood. The J gene is TRBJ2-5, the V gene TRBV2; D not certain. The TCR comes from a newborn girl in good health. The CDR3 sequence: CASSINSLLQETQYF. The CDR3 nucleotides are TGTGCCAGCAGTATCAATAGCCTCCTCCAAGAGACCCAGTACTTC. Drawing the rest from reference TRBV2 and TRBJ2-5, the complete variable domain is EPEVTQTPSHQVTQMGQEVILRCVPISNHLYFYWYRQILGQKVEFLVSFYNNEISEKSEIFDDQFSVERPDGSNFTLKIRSTKLEDSAMYFCASSINSLLQETQYFGPGTRLLVL.